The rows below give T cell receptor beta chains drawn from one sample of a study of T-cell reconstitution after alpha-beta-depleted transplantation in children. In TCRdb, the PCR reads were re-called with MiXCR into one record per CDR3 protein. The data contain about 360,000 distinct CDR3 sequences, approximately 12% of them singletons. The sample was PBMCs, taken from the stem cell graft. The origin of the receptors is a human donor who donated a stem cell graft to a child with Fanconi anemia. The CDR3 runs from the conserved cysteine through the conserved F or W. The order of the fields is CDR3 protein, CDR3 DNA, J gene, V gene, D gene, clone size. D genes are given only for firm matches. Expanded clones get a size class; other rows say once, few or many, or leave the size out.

CDR3aa: CASSLALGQGAITEAFF; CDR3nt: TGTGCCAGCAGCTTGGCCTTGGGACAGGGGGCGATTACTGAAGCTTTCTTT; j_gene: TRBJ1-1; v_gene: TRBV5-5; d_gene: TRBD1; abundance: few
CDR3aa: CASSSTGGGQETQYF; CDR3nt: TGTGCCAGCAGTTCAACAGGGGGGGGACAAGAGACCCAGTACTTC; j_gene: TRBJ2-5; v_gene: TRBV6-5; d_gene: .; abundance: .
CDR3aa: CASKRRGGYNEQFF; CDR3nt: TGTGCCAGCAAGAGGCGGGGGGGCTACAATGAGCAGTTCTTC; j_gene: TRBJ2-1; v_gene: TRBV28; d_gene: TRBD2; abundance: many
CDR3aa: CASSQGLAGGYNEQFF; CDR3nt: TGCGCCAGCAGCCAAGGACTAGCGGGGGGGTACAATGAGCAGTTCTTC; j_gene: TRBJ2-1; v_gene: TRBV5-1; d_gene: TRBD2; abundance: many
CDR3aa: CASSDRGWTEAFF; CDR3nt: TGTGCCAGTAGTGACAGGGGGTGGACTGAAGCTTTCTTT; j_gene: TRBJ1-1; v_gene: TRBV19; d_gene: TRBD1; abundance: .
CDR3aa: CASSRPGGANVLTF; CDR3nt: TGTGCCAGCAGCCGTCCCGGGGGGGCCAACGTCCTGACTTTC; j_gene: TRBJ2-6; v_gene: TRBV28; d_gene: .; abundance: .
CDR3aa: CASSLEAGSGNTIYF; CDR3nt: TGCGCCAGCAGCTTGGAGGCAGGGTCCGGAAACACCATATATTTT; j_gene: TRBJ1-3; v_gene: TRBV5-1; d_gene: .; abundance: .
CDR3aa: CASSLGKGGIQETQYF; CDR3nt: TGTGCCAGCAGTTTAGGGAAAGGTGGAATCCAAGAGACCCAGTACTTC; j_gene: TRBJ2-5; v_gene: TRBV27; d_gene: .; abundance: .
CDR3aa: CASSLEALTGANVLTF; CDR3nt: TGCGCCAGCAGCTTGGAAGCGCTAACGGGGGCCAACGTCCTGACTTTC; j_gene: TRBJ2-6; v_gene: TRBV5-1; d_gene: .; abundance: few
CDR3aa: CASSDAVQNIQYF; CDR3nt: TGTGCCAGCAGTGACGCGGTTCAAAACATTCAGTACTTC; j_gene: TRBJ2-4; v_gene: TRBV6-1; d_gene: .; abundance: .
CDR3aa: CAIQDAGLVRSTDTQYF; CDR3nt: TGTGCCATTCAAGACGCTGGACTTGTCAGGAGCACAGATACGCAGTATTTT; j_gene: TRBJ2-3; v_gene: TRBV10-3; d_gene: .; abundance: many
CDR3aa: CSAKTVEQFF; CDR3nt: TGCAGTGCGAAGACGGTTGAGCAGTTCTTC; j_gene: TRBJ2-1; v_gene: TRBV20-1; d_gene: .; abundance: .
CDR3aa: CASRPQGGPSQPQHF; CDR3nt: TGTGCCAGCAGACCGCAGGGGGGTCCTTCTCAGCCCCAGCATTTT; j_gene: TRBJ1-5; v_gene: TRBV12-3/TRBV12-4; d_gene: TRBD1; abundance: few
CDR3aa: CASSTLRASNTEAFF; CDR3nt: TGTGCCAGCAGCACTCTCAGGGCCTCGAACACTGAAGCTTTCTTT; j_gene: TRBJ1-1; v_gene: TRBV7-8; d_gene: .; abundance: .
CDR3aa: CASSEMGRVNEKLFF; CDR3nt: TGCGCCAGCAGTGAGATGGGACGGGTAAATGAAAAACTGTTTTTT; j_gene: TRBJ1-4; v_gene: TRBV10-2; d_gene: .; abundance: .
CDR3aa: CASSLDPRYGYTF; CDR3nt: TGTGCCAGCAGCTTGGATCCTCGCTATGGCTACACCTTC; j_gene: TRBJ1-2; v_gene: TRBV5-6; d_gene: .; abundance: many
CDR3aa: CASSPTATSTDTQYF; CDR3nt: TGTGCCAGCAGCCCGACAGCGACTAGCACAGATACGCAGTATTTT; j_gene: TRBJ2-3; v_gene: TRBV12-3/TRBV12-4; d_gene: .; abundance: .
CDR3aa: CASSEEAGGVNEQFF; CDR3nt: TGTGCCAGCAGTGAAGAGGCGGGGGGAGTCAATGAGCAGTTCTTC; j_gene: TRBJ2-1; v_gene: TRBV6-1; d_gene: TRBD2; abundance: many
CDR3aa: CASSPPGRALINEQFF; CDR3nt: TGTGCCAGCTCACCACCGGGAAGGGCCCTCATCAATGAGCAGTTCTTC; j_gene: TRBJ2-1; v_gene: TRBV18; d_gene: .; abundance: .
CDR3aa: CSATKPPTVYNQPQHF; CDR3nt: TGCAGTGCTACCAAACCCCCCACAGTATACAATCAGCCCCAGCATTTT; j_gene: TRBJ1-5; v_gene: TRBV20-1; d_gene: .; abundance: few
CDR3aa: CSAGGGLGEAFF; CDR3nt: TGCAGCGCTGGGGGGGGGTTAGGTGAAGCTTTCTTT; j_gene: TRBJ1-1; v_gene: TRBV29-1; d_gene: .; abundance: .
CDR3aa: CASSPSGRPRETQYF; CDR3nt: TGCGCCAGCAGCCCGAGCGGCAGGCCCCGAGAGACCCAGTACTTC; j_gene: TRBJ2-5; v_gene: TRBV5-1; d_gene: .; abundance: .
CDR3aa: CASSQDLGTGENGYTF; CDR3nt: TGCGCCAGCAGCCAAGATCTCGGGACAGGGGAAAATGGCTACACCTTC; j_gene: TRBJ1-2; v_gene: TRBV4-3; d_gene: TRBD1; abundance: many
CDR3aa: CASSRTQYNEQFF; CDR3nt: TGTGCCAGCAGCCGGACACAGTACAATGAGCAGTTCTTC; j_gene: TRBJ2-1; v_gene: TRBV5-8; d_gene: .; abundance: .
CDR3aa: CASSGGGWTEAFF; CDR3nt: TGTGCCAGCAGCGGAGGGGGGTGGACTGAAGCTTTCTTT; j_gene: TRBJ1-1; v_gene: TRBV9; d_gene: .; abundance: few
CDR3aa: CASSPSTGEDRAFF; CDR3nt: TGTGCCAGCAGCCCTTCGACAGGAGAGGATAGGGCTTTCTTT; j_gene: TRBJ1-1; v_gene: TRBV11-2; d_gene: .; abundance: few
CDR3aa: CASSPGLETQYF; CDR3nt: TGTGCCAGCTCACCCGGGTTGGAGACCCAGTACTTC; j_gene: TRBJ2-5; v_gene: TRBV18; d_gene: .; abundance: .
CDR3aa: CASSPREGVNSPLHF; CDR3nt: TGTGCCAGCAGCCCCCGTGAAGGAGTAAATTCACCCCTCCACTTT; j_gene: TRBJ1-6; v_gene: TRBV7-6; d_gene: .; abundance: few
CDR3aa: CASSQGAGGCTF; CDR3nt: TGCGCCAGCAGCCAAGGGGCGGGGGGATGCACCTTC; j_gene: TRBJ1-2; v_gene: TRBV4-3; d_gene: .; abundance: few
CDR3aa: CASSLQGSNTGELFF; CDR3nt: TGTGCCAGCAGCCTTCAGGGATCGAACACCGGGGAGCTGTTTTTT; j_gene: TRBJ2-2; v_gene: TRBV7-2; d_gene: .; abundance: many
CDR3aa: CASSLAYDSGETQYF; CDR3nt: TGTGCCAGCAGCTTAGCGTACGACAGCGGCGAGACCCAGTACTTC; j_gene: TRBJ2-5; v_gene: TRBV11-2; d_gene: .; abundance: few
CDR3aa: CASSASGLSYNEQFF; CDR3nt: TGTGCCAGCAGCGCTAGCGGGCTATCCTACAATGAGCAGTTCTTC; j_gene: TRBJ2-1; v_gene: TRBV9; d_gene: TRBD2; abundance: .
CDR3aa: CATSDPTSYGYTF; CDR3nt: TGTGCCACCAGTGATCCGACATCTTATGGCTACACCTTC; j_gene: TRBJ1-2; v_gene: TRBV24-1; d_gene: .; abundance: few
CDR3aa: CASSAMSRGNTIYF; CDR3nt: TGTGCCAGCAGCGCCATGAGCCGGGGAAACACCATATATTTT; j_gene: TRBJ1-3; v_gene: TRBV9; d_gene: .; abundance: many
CDR3aa: CASSLTGGDQPQHF; CDR3nt: TGTGCCAGCAGTTTGACCGGGGGCGATCAGCCCCAGCATTTT; j_gene: TRBJ1-5; v_gene: TRBV12-3/TRBV12-4; d_gene: .; abundance: many
CDR3aa: CASSEGSTGQNEKLFF; CDR3nt: TGTGCCAGCAGCGAGGGGTCGACAGGACAAAATGAAAAACTGTTTTTT; j_gene: TRBJ1-4; v_gene: TRBV9; d_gene: .; abundance: .
CDR3aa: CASSLGGMFTDTQYF; CDR3nt: TGTGCCAGCAGCTTGGGGGGGATGTTCACAGATACGCAGTATTTT; j_gene: TRBJ2-3; v_gene: TRBV5-4; d_gene: .; abundance: .
CDR3aa: CASSLGQGAHGYTF; CDR3nt: TGTGCCAGCAGCTTGGGACAGGGGGCCCACGGCTACACCTTC; j_gene: TRBJ1-2; v_gene: TRBV7-9; d_gene: TRBD1; abundance: many
CDR3aa: CSARDSLPTGELFF; CDR3nt: TGCAGTGCTAGAGATTCCCTCCCTACCGGGGAGCTGTTTTTT; j_gene: TRBJ2-2; v_gene: TRBV20-1; d_gene: .; abundance: .
CDR3aa: CASSPQGSNQPQHF; CDR3nt: TGTGCCAGCAGCCCACAGGGCTCCAATCAGCCCCAGCATTTT; j_gene: TRBJ1-5; v_gene: TRBV7-9; d_gene: .; abundance: .
CDR3aa: CASSPQGEADTQYF; CDR3nt: TGTGCCAGCAGCCCACAGGGGGAGGCAGATACGCAGTATTTT; j_gene: TRBJ2-3; v_gene: TRBV7-9; d_gene: TRBD1; abundance: many
CDR3aa: CAISEEPRRETQYF; CDR3nt: TGTGCCATCAGTGAGGAACCAAGGCGAGAGACCCAGTACTTC; j_gene: TRBJ2-5; v_gene: TRBV10-3; d_gene: .; abundance: few
CDR3aa: CASSYGPGTGELFF; CDR3nt: TGTGCCAGCAGTTACGGCCCGGGGACCGGGGAGCTGTTTTTT; j_gene: TRBJ2-2; v_gene: TRBV12-3/TRBV12-4; d_gene: .; abundance: many
CDR3aa: CATSQDGTGASGANVLTF; CDR3nt: TGCGCCACCTCGCAGGACGGGACAGGAGCGTCCGGGGCCAACGTCCTGACTTTC; j_gene: TRBJ2-6; v_gene: TRBV5-1; d_gene: TRBD1; abundance: few
CDR3aa: CASSATGDSPLHF; CDR3nt: TGTGCCAGCAGCGCAACAGGGGATTCACCCCTCCACTTT; j_gene: TRBJ1-6; v_gene: TRBV7-2; d_gene: TRBD1; abundance: few
CDR3aa: CASSPLPGGDTQYF; CDR3nt: TGTGCCAGCAGTCCTCTACCGGGGGGGGATACGCAGTATTTT; j_gene: TRBJ2-3; v_gene: TRBV6-4; d_gene: TRBD2; abundance: few
CDR3aa: CASSSLDRALSGNTIYF; CDR3nt: TGTGCCAGCAGTTCCTTGGACAGGGCTCTCTCTGGAAACACCATATATTTT; j_gene: TRBJ1-3; v_gene: TRBV25-1; d_gene: TRBD1; abundance: many
CDR3aa: CASSPARTDTQYF; CDR3nt: TGTGCCAGCAGCCCCGCCCGCACAGATACGCAGTATTTT; j_gene: TRBJ2-3; v_gene: TRBV7-2; d_gene: .; abundance: many
CDR3aa: CASTYPRGGEYGYTF; CDR3nt: TGTGCCAGCACCTACCCAAGGGGCGGGGAGTATGGCTACACCTTC; j_gene: TRBJ1-2; v_gene: TRBV12-3/TRBV12-4; d_gene: .; abundance: .
CDR3aa: CASSSAPTGGFGAFF; CDR3nt: TGTGCCAGCAGCTCTGCCCCGACAGGGGGCTTTGGGGCTTTCTTT; j_gene: TRBJ1-1; v_gene: TRBV7-9; d_gene: TRBD1; abundance: .
CDR3aa: CSAPRWAGYDVDTEAFF; CDR3nt: TGCAGTGCTCCGAGGTGGGCAGGCTATGATGTGGACACTGAAGCTTTCTTT; j_gene: TRBJ1-1; v_gene: TRBV20-1; d_gene: .; abundance: many
CDR3aa: CASSLSPGRGATGELFF; CDR3nt: TGTGCCAGCAGCTTATCCCCGGGTCGGGGAGCGACCGGGGAGCTGTTTTTT; j_gene: TRBJ2-2; v_gene: TRBV7-3; d_gene: .; abundance: .
CDR3aa: CSASDRSGEQYF; CDR3nt: TGCAGTGCTAGTGACAGGTCGGGCGAGCAGTACTTC; j_gene: TRBJ2-7; v_gene: TRBV20-1; d_gene: .; abundance: many
CDR3aa: CATSRDPPLDTQYF; CDR3nt: TGTGCCACCAGCAGAGATCCTCCTCTAGATACGCAGTATTTT; j_gene: TRBJ2-3; v_gene: TRBV15; d_gene: .; abundance: many
CDR3aa: CASSLYGQTNTEAFF; CDR3nt: TGTGCCAGCAGCTTGTACGGGCAGACAAACACTGAAGCTTTCTTT; j_gene: TRBJ1-1; v_gene: TRBV5-6; d_gene: .; abundance: many
CDR3aa: CASSQFVGETQYF; CDR3nt: TGTGCCAGCAGCCAATTCGTAGGGGAGACCCAGTACTTC; j_gene: TRBJ2-5; v_gene: TRBV3-1; d_gene: .; abundance: .
CDR3aa: CASSIGQGEGIQYF; CDR3nt: TGCGCCAGCAGCATAGGACAGGGAGAGGGCATTCAGTACTTC; j_gene: TRBJ2-4; v_gene: TRBV5-1; d_gene: TRBD1; abundance: few
CDR3aa: CASSGGLAGFTDTQYF; CDR3nt: TGCGCCAGCAGCGGCGGACTAGCGGGGTTCACAGATACGCAGTATTTT; j_gene: TRBJ2-3; v_gene: TRBV5-1; d_gene: TRBD2; abundance: .
CDR3aa: CASSLGQGGPRNTEAFF; CDR3nt: TGCGCCAGCAGCTTGGGTCAGGGGGGCCCTCGCAACACTGAAGCTTTCTTT; j_gene: TRBJ1-1; v_gene: TRBV5-1; d_gene: TRBD1; abundance: many
CDR3aa: CAISLGQRETQYF; CDR3nt: TGTGCCATCAGCCTTGGACAGAGAGAGACCCAGTACTTC; j_gene: TRBJ2-5; v_gene: TRBV10-3; d_gene: .; abundance: .